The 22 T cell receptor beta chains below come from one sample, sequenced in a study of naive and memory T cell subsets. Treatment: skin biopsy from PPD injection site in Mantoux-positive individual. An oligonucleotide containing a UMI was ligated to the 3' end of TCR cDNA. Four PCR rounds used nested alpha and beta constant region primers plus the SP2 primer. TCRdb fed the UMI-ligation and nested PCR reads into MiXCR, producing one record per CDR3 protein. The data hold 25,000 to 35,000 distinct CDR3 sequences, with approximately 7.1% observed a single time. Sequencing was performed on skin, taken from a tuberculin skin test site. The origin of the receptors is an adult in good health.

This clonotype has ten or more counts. The CDR3 DNA sequence: TGTGCCAGCATGCCCTATAGGCCCGAGGACGTCCTGACTTTC. This translates into CASMPYRPEDVLTF. The chain combines TRBV6-6 with TRBJ2-6; unclear D gene. The CDR3 consists of 14 residues. V lost 7 bases to trimming and J lost 11 bases, with 18 bases between them. Germline V gene sequence: CDR1 MNHNY, CDR2 SVGAGI (reference sequence).

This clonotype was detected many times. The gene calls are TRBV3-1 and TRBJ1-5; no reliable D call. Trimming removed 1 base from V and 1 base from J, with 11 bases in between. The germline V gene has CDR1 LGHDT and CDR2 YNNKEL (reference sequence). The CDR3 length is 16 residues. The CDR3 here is CASSQGNGESNQPQHF. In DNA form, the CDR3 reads TGTGCCAGCAGCCAAGGGAACGGGGAAAGCAATCAGCCCCAGCATTTT.

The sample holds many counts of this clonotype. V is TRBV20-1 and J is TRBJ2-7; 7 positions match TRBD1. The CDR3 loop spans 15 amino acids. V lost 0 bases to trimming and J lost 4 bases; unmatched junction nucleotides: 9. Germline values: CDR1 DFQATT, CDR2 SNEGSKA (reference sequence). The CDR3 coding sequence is TGCAGTGCTAGAGACGCCGACAGGGCGTGGTACGAGCAGTACTTC. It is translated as CSARDADRAWYEQYF.

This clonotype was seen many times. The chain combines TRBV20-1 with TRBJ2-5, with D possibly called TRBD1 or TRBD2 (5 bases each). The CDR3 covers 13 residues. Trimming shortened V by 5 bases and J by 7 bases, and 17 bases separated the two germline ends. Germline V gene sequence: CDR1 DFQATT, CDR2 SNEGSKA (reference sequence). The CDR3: CSAVGAKGRTQYF. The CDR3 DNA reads TGCAGTGCTGTCGGGGCCAAAGGCCGGACCCAGTACTTC.

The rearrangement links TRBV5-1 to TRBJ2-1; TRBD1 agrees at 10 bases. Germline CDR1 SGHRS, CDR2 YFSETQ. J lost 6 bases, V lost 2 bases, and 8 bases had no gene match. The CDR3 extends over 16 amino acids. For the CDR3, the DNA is TGCGCCAGCAGCTTATCGGGACAGGGGACATTCAATGAGCAGTTCTTC. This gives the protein CASSLSGQGTFNEQFF. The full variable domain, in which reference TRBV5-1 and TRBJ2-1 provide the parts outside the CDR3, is KAGVTQTPRYLIKTRGQQVTLSCSPISGHRSVSWYQQTPGQGLQFLFEYFSETQRNKGNFPGRFSGRQFSNSRSEMNVSTLELGDSALYLCASSLSGQGTFNEQFFGPGTRLTVL.

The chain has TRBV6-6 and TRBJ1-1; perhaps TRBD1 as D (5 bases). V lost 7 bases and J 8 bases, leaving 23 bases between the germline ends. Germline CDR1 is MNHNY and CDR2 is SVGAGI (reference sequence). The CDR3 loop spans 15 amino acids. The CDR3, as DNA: TGTGCCAGCAACCTATTGGGACTTTTGGAGTCAGAAGCTTTCTTT. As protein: CASNLLGLLESEAFF.

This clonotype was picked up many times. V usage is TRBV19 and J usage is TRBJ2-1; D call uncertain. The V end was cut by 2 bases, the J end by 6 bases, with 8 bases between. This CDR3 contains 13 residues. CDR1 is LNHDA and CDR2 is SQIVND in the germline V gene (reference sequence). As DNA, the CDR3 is TGTGCCAGTAGTATAACATCAACCAATGAGCAGTTCTTC. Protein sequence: CASSITSTNEQFF.

As DNA, the CDR3 is TGTGCCAGCAAACCCAACCCTGAAGCTTTCTTT. Translation gives CASKPNPEAFF. The V gene is TRBV7-9, the J gene TRBJ1-1; D uncertain. Germline V lookup: CDR1 SEHNR, CDR2 FQNEAQ (reference sequence). This CDR3 has 11 residues. V lost 7 bases, J lost 6 bases, and 9 bases lay in between.

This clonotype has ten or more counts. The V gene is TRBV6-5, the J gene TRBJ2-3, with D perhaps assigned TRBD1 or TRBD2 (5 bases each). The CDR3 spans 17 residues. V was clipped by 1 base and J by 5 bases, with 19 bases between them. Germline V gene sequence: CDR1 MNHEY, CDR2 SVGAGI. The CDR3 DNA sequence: TGTGCCAGCAGTTACTTTTGGGACGCAGGAGCTGGAGATACGCAGTATTTT. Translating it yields CASSYFWDAGAGDTQYF.

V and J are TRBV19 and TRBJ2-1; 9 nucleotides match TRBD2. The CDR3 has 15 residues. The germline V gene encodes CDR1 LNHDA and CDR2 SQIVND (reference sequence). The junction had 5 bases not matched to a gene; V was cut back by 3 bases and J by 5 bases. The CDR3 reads CASSMSSGGHNEQFF. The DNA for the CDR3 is TGTGCCAGTAGTATGAGTAGCGGGGGACACAATGAGCAGTTCTTC.

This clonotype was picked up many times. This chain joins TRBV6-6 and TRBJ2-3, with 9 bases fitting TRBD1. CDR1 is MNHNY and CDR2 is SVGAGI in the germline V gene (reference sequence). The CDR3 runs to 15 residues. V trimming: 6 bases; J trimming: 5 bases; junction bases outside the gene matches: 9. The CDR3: CASSLDRGSQDTQYF. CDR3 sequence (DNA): TGTGCCAGCAGCCTGGACAGGGGCTCACAAGATACGCAGTATTTT.

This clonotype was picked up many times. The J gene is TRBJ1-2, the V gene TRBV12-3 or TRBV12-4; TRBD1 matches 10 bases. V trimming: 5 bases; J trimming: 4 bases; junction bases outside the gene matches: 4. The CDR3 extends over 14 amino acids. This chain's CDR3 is CASSRDRGLYGYTF. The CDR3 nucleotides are TGTGCCAGCAGTCGGGACAGGGGACTCTATGGCTACACCTTC.

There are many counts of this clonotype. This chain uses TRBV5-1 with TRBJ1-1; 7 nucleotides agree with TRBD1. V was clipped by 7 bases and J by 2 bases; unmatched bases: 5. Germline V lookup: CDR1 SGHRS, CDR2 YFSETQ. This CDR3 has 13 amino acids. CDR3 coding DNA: TGCGCCAGCGGATGGACAGGTAACACTGAAGCTTTCTTT. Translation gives CASGWTGNTEAFF.

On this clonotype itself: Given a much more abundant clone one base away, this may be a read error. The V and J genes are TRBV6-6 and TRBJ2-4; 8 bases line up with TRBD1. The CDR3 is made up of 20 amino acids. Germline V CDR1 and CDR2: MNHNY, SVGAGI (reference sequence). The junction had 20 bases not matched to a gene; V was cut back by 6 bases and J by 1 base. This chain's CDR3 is CASSLGQGRWGVLAKNIQYF. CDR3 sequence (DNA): TGTGCCAGCAGCCTTGGACAGGGCCGATGGGGGGTCCTGGCCAAAAACATTCAGTACTTC.

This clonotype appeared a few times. In nucleotides, the CDR3 is TGCGCCAGCAGCAACAACCGGGACTCAGTCGAAAAACTGTTTTTT. Translation: CASSNNRDSVEKLFF. The gene calls are TRBV4-1 and TRBJ1-4; weak D call: TRBD1 (5 bases). The V and J ends lost 5 bases and 8 bases respectively, with 18 bases between them. The CDR3 covers 15 residues. Germline V gene lookup returns CDR1 MGHRA and CDR2 YSYEKL.

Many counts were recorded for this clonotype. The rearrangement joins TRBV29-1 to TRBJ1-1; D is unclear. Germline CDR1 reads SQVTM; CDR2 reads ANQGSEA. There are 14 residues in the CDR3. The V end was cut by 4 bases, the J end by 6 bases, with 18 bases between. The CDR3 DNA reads TGCAGCGTTGGCCCCGGGCAGGCCGAGCCTGAAGCTTTCTTT. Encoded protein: CSVGPGQAEPEAFF.

The CDR3 region has the DNA TGTGCCAGCAGCCCAGAATTAGGACGTGACAATGAGCAGTTCTTC. This encodes CASSPELGRDNEQFF. This chain connects TRBV13 to TRBJ2-1, with unresolved D. In germline, CDR1 is PRHDT, CDR2 FYEKMQ (reference sequence). This CDR3 contains 15 residues. V lost 5 bases to trimming and J lost 5 bases, with 16 bases between them. The variable domain in full, with the rest retrieved from reference TRBV13 and TRBJ2-1, is AAGVIQSPRHLIKEKRETATLKCYPIPRHDTVYWYQQGPGQDPQFLISFYEKMQSDKGSIPDRFSAQQFSDYHSELNMSSLELGDSALYFCASSPELGRDNEQFFGPGTRLTVL.

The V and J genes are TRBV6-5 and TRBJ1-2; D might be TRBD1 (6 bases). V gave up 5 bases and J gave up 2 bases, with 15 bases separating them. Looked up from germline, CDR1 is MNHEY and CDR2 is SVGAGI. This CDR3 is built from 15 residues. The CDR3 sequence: CASSAVTGKNYGYTF. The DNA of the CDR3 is TGTGCCAGCAGTGCCGTTACAGGGAAGAACTATGGCTACACCTTC.

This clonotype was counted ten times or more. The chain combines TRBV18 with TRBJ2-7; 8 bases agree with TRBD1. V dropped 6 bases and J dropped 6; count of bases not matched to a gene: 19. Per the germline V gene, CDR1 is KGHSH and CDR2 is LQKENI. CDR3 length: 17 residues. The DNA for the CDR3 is TGTGCCAGCTCGGGCTCTCAGGGGGCTAGTTGGGGCTCCGAGCAGTACTTC. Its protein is CASSGSQGASWGSEQYF. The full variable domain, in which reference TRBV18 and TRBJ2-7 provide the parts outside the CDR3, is NAGVMQNPRHLVRRRGQEARLRCSPMKGHSHVYWYRQLPEEGLKFMVYLQKENIIDESGMPKERFSAEFPKEGPSILRIQQVVRGDSAAYFCASSGSQGASWGSEQYFGPGTRLTVT.

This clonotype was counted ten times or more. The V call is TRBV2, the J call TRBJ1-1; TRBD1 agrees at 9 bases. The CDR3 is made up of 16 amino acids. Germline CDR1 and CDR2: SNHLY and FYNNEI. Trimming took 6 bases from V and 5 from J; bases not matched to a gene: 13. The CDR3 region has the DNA TGTGCCAGCAGCAACCCGCGGACAGGGGAGGGGACTGAAGCTTTCTTT. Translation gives CASSNPRTGEGTEAFF.

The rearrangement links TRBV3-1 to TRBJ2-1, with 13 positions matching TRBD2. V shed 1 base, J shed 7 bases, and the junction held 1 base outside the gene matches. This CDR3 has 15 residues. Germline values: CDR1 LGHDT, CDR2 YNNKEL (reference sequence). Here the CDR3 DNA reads TGTGCCAGCAGCCAAGGGACTAGCGGGGGTAATGAGCAGTTCTTC. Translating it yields CASSQGTSGGNEQFF.

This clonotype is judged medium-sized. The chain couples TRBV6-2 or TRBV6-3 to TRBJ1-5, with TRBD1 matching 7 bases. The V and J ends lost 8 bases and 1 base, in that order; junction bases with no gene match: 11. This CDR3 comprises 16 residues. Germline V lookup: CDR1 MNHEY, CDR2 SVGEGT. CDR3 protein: CASGQNRGGSNQPQHF. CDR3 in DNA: TGTGCCAGCGGCCAAAACAGGGGCGGAAGCAATCAGCCCCAGCATTTT.